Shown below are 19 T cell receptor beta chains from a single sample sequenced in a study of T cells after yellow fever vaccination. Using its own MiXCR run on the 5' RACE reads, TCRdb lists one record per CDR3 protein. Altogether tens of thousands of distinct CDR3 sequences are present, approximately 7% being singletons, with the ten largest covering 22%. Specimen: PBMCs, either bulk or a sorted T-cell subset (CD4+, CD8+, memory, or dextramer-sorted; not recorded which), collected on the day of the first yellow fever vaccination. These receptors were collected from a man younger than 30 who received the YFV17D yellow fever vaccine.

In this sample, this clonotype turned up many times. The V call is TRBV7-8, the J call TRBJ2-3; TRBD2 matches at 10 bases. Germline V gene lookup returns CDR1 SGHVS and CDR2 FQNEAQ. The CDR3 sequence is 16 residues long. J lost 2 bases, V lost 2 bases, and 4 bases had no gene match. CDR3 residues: CASSLIAGGPTDTQYF. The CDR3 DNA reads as TGTGCCAGCAGCTTAATAGCGGGGGGACCCACAGATACGCAGTATTTT.

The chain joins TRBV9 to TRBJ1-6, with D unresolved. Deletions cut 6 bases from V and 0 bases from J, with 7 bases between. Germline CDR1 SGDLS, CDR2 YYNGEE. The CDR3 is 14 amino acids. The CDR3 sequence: CASNGSSYNSPLHF. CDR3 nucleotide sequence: TGTGCCAGCAACGGGAGCTCCTATAATTCACCCCTCCACTTT.

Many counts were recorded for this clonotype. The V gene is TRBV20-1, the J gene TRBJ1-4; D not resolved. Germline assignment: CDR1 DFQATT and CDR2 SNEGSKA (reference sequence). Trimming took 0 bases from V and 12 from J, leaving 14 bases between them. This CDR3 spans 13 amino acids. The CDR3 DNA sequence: TGCAGTGCTAGAGATGAGAATCGGGTGGAACTGTTTTTT. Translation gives CSARDENRVELFF.

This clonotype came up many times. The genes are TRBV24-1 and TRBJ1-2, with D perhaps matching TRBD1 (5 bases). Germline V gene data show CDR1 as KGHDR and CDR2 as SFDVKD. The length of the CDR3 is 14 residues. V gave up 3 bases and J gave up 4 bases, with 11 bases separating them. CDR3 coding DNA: TGTGCCACCAGTGATCACAGGACGGGCTATGGCTACACCTTC. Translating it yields CATSDHRTGYGYTF.

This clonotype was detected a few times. For the CDR3, the DNA is TGCAGTGCTAGCCATTTACAGGGAGTCTACGAGCAGTACTTC. The encoded protein is CSASHLQGVYEQYF. This rearrangement joins TRBV20-1 to TRBJ2-7; possibly TRBD1 for D (6 bases). The CDR3 covers 14 residues. Trimming left V 3 bases short and J 3 bases short, with 15 bases between. The germline V gene encodes CDR1 DFQATT and CDR2 SNEGSKA (reference sequence).

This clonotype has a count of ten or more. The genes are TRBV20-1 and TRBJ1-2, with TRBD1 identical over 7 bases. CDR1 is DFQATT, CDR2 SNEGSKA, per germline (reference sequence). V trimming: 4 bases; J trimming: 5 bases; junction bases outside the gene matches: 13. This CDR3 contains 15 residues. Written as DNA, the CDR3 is TGCAGTGCTACAACTCCGGGACAGTCCACTTATGGCTACACCTTC. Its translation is CSATTPGQSTYGYTF.

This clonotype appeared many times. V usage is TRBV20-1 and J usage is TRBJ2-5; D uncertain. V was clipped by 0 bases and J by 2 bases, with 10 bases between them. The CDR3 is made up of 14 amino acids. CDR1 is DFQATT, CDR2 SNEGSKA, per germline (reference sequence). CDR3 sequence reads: CSARDRLNQETQYF. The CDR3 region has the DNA TGCAGTGCTAGAGATAGGCTCAATCAAGAGACCCAGTACTTC.

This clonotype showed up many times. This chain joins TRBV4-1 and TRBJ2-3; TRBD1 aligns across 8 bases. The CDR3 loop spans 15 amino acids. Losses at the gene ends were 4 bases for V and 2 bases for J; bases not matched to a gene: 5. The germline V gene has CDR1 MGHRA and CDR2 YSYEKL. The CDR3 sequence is CASSLGQGVTDTQYF. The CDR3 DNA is TGCGCCAGCAGCCTCGGACAGGGCGTCACAGATACGCAGTATTTT.

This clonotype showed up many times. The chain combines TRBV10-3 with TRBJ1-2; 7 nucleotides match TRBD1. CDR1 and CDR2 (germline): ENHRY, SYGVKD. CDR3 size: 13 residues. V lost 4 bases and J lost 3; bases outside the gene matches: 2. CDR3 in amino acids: CAISVGGYYGYTF. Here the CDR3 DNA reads TGTGCCATCAGTGTAGGGGGCTACTATGGCTACACCTTC.

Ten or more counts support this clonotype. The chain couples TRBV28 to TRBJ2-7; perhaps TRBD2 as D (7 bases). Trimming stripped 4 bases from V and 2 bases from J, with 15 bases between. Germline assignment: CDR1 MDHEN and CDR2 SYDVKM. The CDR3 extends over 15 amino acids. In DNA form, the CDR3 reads TGTGCCAGCAGTTCCACGGGGGGCATAACCTACGAGCAGTACTTC. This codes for CASSSTGGITYEQYF. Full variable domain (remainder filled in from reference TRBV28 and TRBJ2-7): DVKVTQSSRYLVKRTGEKVFLECVQDMDHENMFWYRQDPGLGLRLIYFSYDVKMKEKGDIPEGYSVSREKKERFSLILESASTNQTSMYLCASSSTGGITYEQYFGPGTRLTVT.

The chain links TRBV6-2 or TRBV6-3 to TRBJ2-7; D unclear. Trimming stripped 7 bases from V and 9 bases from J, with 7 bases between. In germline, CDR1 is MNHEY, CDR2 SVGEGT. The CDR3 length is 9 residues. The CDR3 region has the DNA TGTGCCAGCACGCCGACGCAGTACGTC. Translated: CASTPTQYV.

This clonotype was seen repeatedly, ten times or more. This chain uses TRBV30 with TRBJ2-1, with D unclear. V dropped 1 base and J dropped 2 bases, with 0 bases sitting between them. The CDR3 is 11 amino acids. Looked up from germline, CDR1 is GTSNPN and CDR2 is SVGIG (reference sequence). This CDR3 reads CAWSAYNEQFF. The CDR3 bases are TGTGCCTGGAGTGCCTACAATGAGCAGTTCTTC.

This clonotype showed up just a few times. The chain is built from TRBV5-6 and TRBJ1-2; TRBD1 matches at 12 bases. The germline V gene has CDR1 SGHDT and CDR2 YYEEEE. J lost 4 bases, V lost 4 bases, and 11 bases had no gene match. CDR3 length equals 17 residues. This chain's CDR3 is CASSRDRGLLRSYGYTF. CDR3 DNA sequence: TGTGCCAGCAGCCGGGACAGGGGGCTCCTGCGGAGCTATGGCTACACCTTC.

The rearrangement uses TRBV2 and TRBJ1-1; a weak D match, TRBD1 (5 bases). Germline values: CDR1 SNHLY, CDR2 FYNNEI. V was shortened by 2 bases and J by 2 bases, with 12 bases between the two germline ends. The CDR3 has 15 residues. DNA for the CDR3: TGTGCCAGCAGTGAACAGGGTCCAGGTAACACTGAAGCTTTCTTT. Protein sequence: CASSEQGPGNTEAFF.

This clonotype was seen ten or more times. The CDR3 spells CSARDPGTSGGRDTQYF. Written as DNA, the CDR3 is TGCAGTGCTAGAGATCCCGGGACTAGCGGGGGAAGAGATACGCAGTATTTT. The chain joins TRBV20-1 to TRBJ2-3; 14 bases align to TRBD2. The CDR3 loop spans 17 amino acids. J was trimmed by 5 bases and V by 0 bases; bases with no gene match: 7. The germline V gene has CDR1 DFQATT and CDR2 SNEGSKA (reference sequence).

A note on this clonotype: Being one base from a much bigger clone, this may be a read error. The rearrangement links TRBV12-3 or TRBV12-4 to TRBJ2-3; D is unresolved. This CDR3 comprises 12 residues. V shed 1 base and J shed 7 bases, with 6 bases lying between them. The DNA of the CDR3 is TGTGCCAGCAGTTTAGTGTTTCATACGCAGTATTTT. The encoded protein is CASSLVFHTQYF.

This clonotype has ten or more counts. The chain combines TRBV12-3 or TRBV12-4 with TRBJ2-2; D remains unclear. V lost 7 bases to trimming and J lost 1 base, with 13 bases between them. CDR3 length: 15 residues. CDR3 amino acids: CASTSRALNTGELFF. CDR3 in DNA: TGTGCCAGCACCTCCCGGGCCCTGAACACCGGGGAGCTGTTTTTT.

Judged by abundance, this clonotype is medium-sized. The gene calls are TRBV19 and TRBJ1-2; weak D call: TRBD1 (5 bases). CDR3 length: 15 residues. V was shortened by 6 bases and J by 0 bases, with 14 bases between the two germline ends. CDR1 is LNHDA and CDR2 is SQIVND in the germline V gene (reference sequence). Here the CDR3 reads CASRMFQGANYGYTF. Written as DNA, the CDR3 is TGTGCCAGTAGAATGTTCCAGGGAGCTAACTATGGCTACACCTTC.

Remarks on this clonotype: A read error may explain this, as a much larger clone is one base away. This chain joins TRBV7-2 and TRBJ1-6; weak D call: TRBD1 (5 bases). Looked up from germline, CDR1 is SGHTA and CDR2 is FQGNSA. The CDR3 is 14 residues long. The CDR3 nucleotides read TGTGACAGCAGCTTAGATAGAGGGGATTCACCCCTCCACTTT. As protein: CDSSLDRGDSPLHF.